This is a list of T cell receptor beta chains from one sample in a study of vaccination and CD4 T cells after COVID-19. Each CDR3 protein gets one entry after TCRdb re-called the PCR reads with MiXCR. The sample lists 15,000 to 20,000 distinct CDR3 sequences, approximately 63% occurring once. No antigen has been identified for these receptors. Material for sequencing was CD4+ T cells from blood, cultured in vitro. The receptors originated from a human donor who had recovered from COVID-19. The conserved cysteine and the conserved F or W are not part of the CDR3 here.

cdr3_length v_call cdr3_aa
13 TRBV28 ASSLAHSPNTEAF
12 TRBV6-1 ASTTRDNSYEQY
12 TRBV19 ASKGQGRPYGYT
14 TRBV6-1 ASSRNRGTSTDTQY
14 TRBV7-2 ASSLASLASGDTQY
12 TRBV10-3 AISGAGAQETQY
14 TRBV6-1 ASSRAVRQGNYGYT
10 TRBV5-4 ASSSTDYGYT
12 TRBV5-6 ASSSFGPGARAF
13 TRBV12-3/TRBV12-4 ASSLASTGSHEQF
16 TRBV25-1 ASSSSVAGGPGTDEQY
10 TRBV20-1 SANPRRYGYT
9 TRBV2 ASSRDTTIY
15 TRBV7-4 ASSVVGTSGEYNEQF
13 TRBV20-1 SAREPLGGTYGYT
11 TRBV2 ASTGGLTYGYT
11 TRBV19 ASSIKPEYGYT
16 TRBV10-3 AISDPKPSGTGVYEQY
14 TRBV28 ASSSSGQGIVDGYT
13 TRBV7-6 ASSLNPGATYEQY
12 TRBV20-1 SAVRDLGDNEQF
12 TRBV14 ASSRIGNTGELF
12 TRBV20-1 SASDGVNTGELF
11 TRBV18 ASSLASSYEQY
12 TRBV6-1 ASSAQTGNTEAF
13 TRBV24-1 ATSDAGNGANVLT
11 TRBV5-6 ASSLGRVYGYT
15 TRBV21-1 ASSKAQQGAIGYGYT
14 TRBV6-1 ASSRREGGANYGYT
15 TRBV5-4 ASSLLLAGGSAYEQY
14 TRBV20-1 SARDPTGFRNQPQH
12 TRBV2 ASMGGFSGNTIY
12 TRBV28 ASSFGRTNEKLF
10 TRBV5-4 ASSLLGGEQY
14 TRBV27 ASSLGYRDRNQPQH
14 TRBV20-1 SATRLAGGVTDTQY
13 TRBV5-4 ASSLRQGTNSPLH
12 TRBV2 ASRGTSGGYEQY
13 TRBV29-1 SVEARSSGSYEQY
15 TRBV6-5 ASSYSGGGIDTGELF
15 TRBV19 ASMGSVRIKGNQPQH
11 TRBV5-1 ASSVRRDSEQY
10 TRBV20-1 SARDLQTEQY
10 TRBV5-1 ASSPPTDTQY
11 TRBV19 ASSMDRVRGYT
12 TRBV5-1 ASSLGTGAGELF
13 TRBV5-1 ASSLAAGSTDTQY
13 TRBV19 ASSTIGTGNTEAF
10 TRBV7-8 ASSDGLLTQY